Here is one TCR beta chain with its context. Its antigen is not known. This sample stems from a study of T cell responses to AZD1222 COVID-19 vaccine. Only in-frame clones appear in the TCRdb table, and some are missing; sequencing was by immunoSEQ multiplex PCR. The repertoire holds around 130,000 clones, with around 83% as singletons. Study results and caveats: Baseline antibody screening turned up just a handful of seropositive AZD1222 recipients.

This sequence originates from an adult in good health. Sequencing used peripheral blood, obtained on day 0 of AZD1222 vaccination.

The CDR3 region is CASSPGQEIYGYTF. The DNA of the CDR3 is TGCGCCAGCAGCCCGGGACAGGAGATATATGGCTACACCTTC. V and J are TRBV5-1 and TRBJ1-2; 8 nucleotides line up with TRBD1. Germline loops: CDR1 SGHRS, CDR2 YFSETQ. The CDR3 has 14 residues. Losses at the gene ends were 4 bases for V and 5 bases for J; bases not matched to a gene: 7.